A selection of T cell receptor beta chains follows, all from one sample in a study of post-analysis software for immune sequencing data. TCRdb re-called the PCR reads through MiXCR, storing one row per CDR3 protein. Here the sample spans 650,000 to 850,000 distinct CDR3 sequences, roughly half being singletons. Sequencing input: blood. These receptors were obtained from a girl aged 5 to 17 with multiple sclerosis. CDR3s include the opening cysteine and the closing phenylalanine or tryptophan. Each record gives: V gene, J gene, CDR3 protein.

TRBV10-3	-	CAIRTSFEQYF
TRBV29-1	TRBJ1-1	CSALDGTEAFF
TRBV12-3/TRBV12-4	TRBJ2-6	CATRGEANVLTF
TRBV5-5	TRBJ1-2	CASSLPGQGYGYTF
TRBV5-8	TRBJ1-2	CASSPQGRLVYGYTF
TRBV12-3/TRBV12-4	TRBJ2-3	CASRGQGGSLTHTQYF
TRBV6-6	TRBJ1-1	CASSYPGVQNTEAFF
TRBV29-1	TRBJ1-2	CSVEMPLSGYGYTF
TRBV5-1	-	CASSGWTGRTYEQYF
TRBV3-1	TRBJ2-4	CASSQDLAGGPKNIQYF
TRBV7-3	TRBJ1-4	CASSRTGNRGEKLFF
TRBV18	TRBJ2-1	CASSPSTGAYNEQFF
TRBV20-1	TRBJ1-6	CSARQGFNSPLHF
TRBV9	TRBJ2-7	CASSVGVAEASYEQYF
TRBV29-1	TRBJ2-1	CSVRGGGGSLNEQFF
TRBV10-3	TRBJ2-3	CAITRGGATDTQYF
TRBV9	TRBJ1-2	CASRGHGLVGYTF
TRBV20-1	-	CSAISGGTGEQYF
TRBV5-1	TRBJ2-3	CASSWGVPSTDTQYF
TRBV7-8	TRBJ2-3	CASSPLTDRDTQYF
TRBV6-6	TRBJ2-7	CASKPGTGPHEQYF
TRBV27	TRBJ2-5	CASRTFGGEQYF
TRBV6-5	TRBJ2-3	CASSPRGAGRTDTQYF
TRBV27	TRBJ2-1	CASSRGVAGRADPYNEQFF
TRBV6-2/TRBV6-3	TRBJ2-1	CASIRLGLAYNEQFF
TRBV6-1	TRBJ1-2	CASSEARTFLYGYTF
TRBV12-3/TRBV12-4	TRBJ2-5	CASRPDSQETQYF
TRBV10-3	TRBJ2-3	CAISESQGAASTDTQYF
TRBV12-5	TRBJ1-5	CASGPPGGYNQPQHF
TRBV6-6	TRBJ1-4	CASRSVRPEKLFF
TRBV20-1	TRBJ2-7	CSARDLRVSSYEQYF
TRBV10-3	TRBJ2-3	CAISEGQKDTQYF
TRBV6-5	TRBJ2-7	CASSYSGRAPYEQYF
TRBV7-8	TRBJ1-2	CASSLAETGDYGYTF
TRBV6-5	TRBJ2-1	CASSYTGFRNEQFF
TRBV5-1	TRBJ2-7	CASSLDGPWAYEQYF
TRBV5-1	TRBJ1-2	CASSSTTGGGLNYGYTF
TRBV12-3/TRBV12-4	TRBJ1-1	CASRPHNTEAFF
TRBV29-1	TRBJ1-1	CSVDRGLGTEAFF
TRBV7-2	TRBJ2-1	CASSLGPSGRVDEQFF
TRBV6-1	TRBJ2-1	CASSAEREAEQFF
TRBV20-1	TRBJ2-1	CSAATWRDNEQFF
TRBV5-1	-	CASSLDRGYNEQYF
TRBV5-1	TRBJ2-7	CASSLAHRGSSYERYF
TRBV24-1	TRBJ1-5	CATSDSQGDQPQHF
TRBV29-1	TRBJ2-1	CSVVGGRDQPYNEQFF
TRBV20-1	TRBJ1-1	CSAWDSKPFF
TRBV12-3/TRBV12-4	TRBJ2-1	CASSLHTGPSYNEQFF
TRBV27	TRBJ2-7	CASSSRSGPSYEQYF
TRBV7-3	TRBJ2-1	CASSPGTSASYNEQFF
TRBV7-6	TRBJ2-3	CASSLAVGQGMTDTQYF
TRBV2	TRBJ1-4	CASSGGGEKLFF